These 17 T cell receptor beta chains came from one sample sequenced in a study of type 1 regulatory T cells. MiXCR, run by TCRdb on the reads, gives a single entry per CDR3 protein. The table has about 42,000 distinct CDR3 sequences, 9% to 15% seen once; the top ten hold over 7%. Their cognate antigens are unknown. The sequencing input was cultured non-Tr1 T cells, either the whole culture or a sorted T cell fraction (not recorded which). These receptors all stem from a human donor in good health.

This clonotype showed up many times. The gene calls are TRBV3-1 and TRBJ2-1; 8 bases align to TRBD2. From germline, CDR1 is LGHDT and CDR2 YNNKEL (reference sequence). This CDR3 contains 17 residues. The ends lost 2 bases at V and 6 bases at J; junction bases unmatched: 12. The CDR3 reads CASSQRLDGRAGNEQFF. For the CDR3, the DNA is TGTGCCAGCAGCCAAAGATTGGACGGGAGGGCCGGCAATGAGCAGTTCTTC.

A word on this clonotype: Possible read error: a much larger clone is one base away. The chain recombines TRBV7-2 with TRBJ1-5, with TRBD1 matching over 7 bases. This CDR3 is 14 amino acids long. The trim removed 4 bases at V and 2 bases at J, leaving 2 bases unmatched. Germline CDR1 reads SGHTA; CDR2 reads FQGNSA. CDR3 sequence reads: CTSSYTGGNQPQHF. CDR3 bases: TGTACCAGCAGCTATACAGGGGGCAATCAGCCCCAGCATTTT. Variable domain in full (rest from reference TRBV7-2 and TRBJ1-5): GAGVSQSPSNKVTEKGKDVELRCDPISGHTALYWYRQSLGQGLEFLIYFQGNSAPDKSGLPSDRFSAERTGGSVSTLTIQRTQQEDSAVYLCTSSYTGGNQPQHFGDGTRLSIL.

In this sample, this clonotype turned up a few times. J is TRBJ2-5 and V is TRBV20-1, with D unresolved. Trimming removed 5 bases at V and 1 base at J, with 5 bases between. The CDR3 spans 11 residues. The V gene's germline CDR1 is DFQATT and CDR2 SNEGSKA (reference sequence). Written as DNA, the CDR3 is TGCAGTGCTTCGACCCAAGAGACCCAGTACTTC. This gives the protein CSASTQETQYF.

Regarding this clonotype: The junction does not match germline at one end; this may be a read error. The chain has TRBV18 and TRBJ1-4, with 7 bases aligning to TRBD1. The CDR3 consists of 14 residues. From germline, CDR1 is KGHSH and CDR2 LQKENI. The chain's CDR3 is CASSSTGLNENLFF. The CDR3 DNA is TGTGCCAGCTCATCGACAGGGCTTAATGAAAACCTGTTTTTT.

Ten or more counts support this clonotype. The chain uses TRBV5-8 and TRBJ1-3, with 8 bases identical to TRBD1. The CDR3 totals 15 residues. Looked up from germline, CDR1 is SGHTS and CDR2 is YDEGEE. The J segment lost 0 bases and the V segment lost 2 bases, leaving 1 base of the junction unmatched. The CDR3 bases are TGTGCCAGCAGCTTTACAGGGGGCTCTGGAAACACCATATATTTT. This gives the protein CASSFTGGSGNTIYF. The full variable domain, completed using reference TRBV5-8 and TRBJ1-3, is EAGVTQSPTHLIKTRGQQATLRCSPISGHTSVYWYQQALGLGLQFLLWYDEGEERNRGNFPPRFSGRQFPNYSSELNVNALELEDSALYLCASSFTGGSGNTIYFGEGSWLTVV.

This clonotype showed up just a few times. This rearrangement joins TRBV7-9 to TRBJ1-4; D might be TRBD1 (6 bases). V lost 4 bases to trimming and J lost 0 bases, with 18 bases between them. The germline gives CDR1 SEHNR, CDR2 FQNEAQ (reference sequence). The CDR3 is 18 residues long. The CDR3 sequence: CASSSRWGNRATNEKLFF. The CDR3 DNA reads as TGTGCCAGCAGCTCTAGATGGGGAAACAGGGCAACTAATGAAAAACTGTTTTTT.

This clonotype has more than one count but fewer than ten. CDR3 sequence reads: CASNPGHQNTEAFF. The DNA for the CDR3 is TGTGCCAGCAACCCGGGACACCAGAACACTGAAGCTTTCTTT. The rearrangement links TRBV7-2 to TRBJ1-1; TRBD1 is a possible D gene (6 bases). CDR3 size: 14 residues. Trimming took off 7 bases at V and 1 base at J, with 13 bases between the two ends. The germline CDR1 and CDR2 sequences are SGHTA and FQGNSA.

The V gene is TRBV19, the J gene TRBJ2-7; 10 positions agree with TRBD2. CDR1 and CDR2 from the germline V gene are LNHDA and SQIVND (reference sequence). J was trimmed by 6 bases and V by 3 bases; bases with no gene match: 8. The CDR3 loop spans 15 amino acids. In DNA form, the CDR3 reads TGTGCCAGTAGTATGACAGCGGGAGGGCCGGTCGAGCAGTACTTC. This encodes CASSMTAGGPVEQYF.

The CDR3 coding sequence is TGTGCCAGCAGCGTAGATGGGGGGATGAACACTGAAGCTTTCTTT. Encoded protein: CASSVDGGMNTEAFF. The V and J genes are TRBV9 and TRBJ1-1, with D possibly TRBD1 on 5 matching bases. CDR1 is SGDLS, CDR2 YYNGEE, per germline. CDR3 length: 15 residues. Trimming took off 0 bases at V and 0 bases at J, with 9 bases between the two ends.

This clonotype was counted at least ten times. The conserved phenylalanine or tryptophan normally closing the CDR3 is absent here, so this likely arose from a read error. The DNA is left out, because the CDR3 cannot be placed on it with certainty; the CDR3 is given as TCRdb lists it. This chain links TRBV5-5 with TRBJ2-1; the table gives TRBD2 as D, unverified against the DNA. The CDR3 spans 12 residues, counting both ends. The germline V gene has CDR1 SGHKS and CDR2 YYEKEE (reference sequence). CDR3 loop: CASSLTGGVGVL.

This clonotype is categorized as medium-sized. The chain joins TRBV7-2 to TRBJ1-5, with 7 nucleotides matching TRBD1. CDR1 and CDR2 from the germline V gene are SGHTA and FQGNSA. Trimming cost V 5 bases and J 4 bases; bases outside gene matches: 2. The CDR3 extends over 13 amino acids. As DNA, the CDR3 is TGTGCCAGCAGCGCCAGGGGGAATCAGCCCCAGCATTTT. Protein product: CASSARGNQPQHF.

The chain combines TRBV5-1 with TRBJ2-5; 8 nucleotides line up with TRBD1. This CDR3 is built from 15 residues. CDR1 and CDR2 (germline): SGHRS, YFSETQ. With V trimmed by 0 bases and J by 5 bases, 6 bases remained unmatched. CDR3 sequence: CASSLGAGGAETQYF. CDR3 DNA sequence: TGCGCCAGCAGCTTGGGTGCAGGGGGCGCGGAGACCCAGTACTTC.

This clonotype was recorded a few times. V is TRBV20-1 and J is TRBJ1-3; D is possibly TRBD1 (6 bases). Looked up from germline, CDR1 is DFQATT and CDR2 is SNEGSKA (reference sequence). V gave up 0 bases and J gave up 3 bases, with 9 bases separating them. This CDR3 has 14 amino acids. CDR3 residues: CSARDPRGGNTIYF. The CDR3 DNA reads as TGCAGTGCTAGAGATCCCAGGGGTGGAAACACCATATATTTT.

This clonotype was counted a few times. The V call is TRBV18, the J call TRBJ2-1, with D perhaps matching TRBD2 (6 bases). The CDR3 spans 13 residues. V lost 6 bases and J lost 8, with 14 bases in between. Germline V gene sequence: CDR1 KGHSH, CDR2 LQKENI. The CDR3 region is CASSGGRSDEQFF. The CDR3 nucleotides are TGTGCCAGCTCGGGGGGTCGTTCCGATGAGCAGTTCTTC.

The chain employs TRBV18 and TRBJ1-1; D not certain. CDR3 length equals 13 residues. CDR1 and CDR2 (germline): KGHSH, LQKENI. Deletions cut 1 base from V and 5 bases from J, with 8 bases between. The CDR3 here is CASSPHLGTEAFF. Here the CDR3 DNA reads TGTGCCAGCTCACCACATCTGGGAACTGAAGCTTTCTTT.

This clonotype appeared a few times. The V gene is TRBV20-1, the J gene TRBJ2-3; possibly TRBD2 for D (6 bases). Per germline, CDR1 DFQATT and CDR2 SNEGSKA (reference sequence). The CDR3 is 12 residues long. The germline V and J ends were trimmed by 5 bases and 4 bases, with 10 bases remaining between them. CDR3 region: CSAPGSADTQYF. Written as DNA, the CDR3 is TGCAGTGCTCCCGGGAGCGCAGATACGCAGTATTTT.

V is TRBV7-2 and J is TRBJ2-3; D is undetermined. CDR3 length: 11 residues. Deletions cut 5 bases from V and 7 bases from J, with 7 bases between. Germline assignment: CDR1 SGHTA and CDR2 FQGNSA. The CDR3: CASSLRHTQYF. The CDR3 nucleotides are TGTGCCAGCAGCCTGCGGCATACGCAGTATTTT.